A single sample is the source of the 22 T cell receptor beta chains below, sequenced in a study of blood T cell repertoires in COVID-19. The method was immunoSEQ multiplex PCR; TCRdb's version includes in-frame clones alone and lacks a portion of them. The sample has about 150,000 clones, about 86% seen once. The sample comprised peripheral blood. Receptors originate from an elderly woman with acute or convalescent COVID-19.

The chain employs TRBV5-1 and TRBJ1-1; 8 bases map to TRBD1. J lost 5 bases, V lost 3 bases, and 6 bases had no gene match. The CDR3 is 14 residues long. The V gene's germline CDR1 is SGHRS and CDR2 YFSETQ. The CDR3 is CASSSRTGGTEAFF. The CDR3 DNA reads TGCGCCAGCAGCTCACGTACAGGGGGTACTGAAGCTTTCTTT.

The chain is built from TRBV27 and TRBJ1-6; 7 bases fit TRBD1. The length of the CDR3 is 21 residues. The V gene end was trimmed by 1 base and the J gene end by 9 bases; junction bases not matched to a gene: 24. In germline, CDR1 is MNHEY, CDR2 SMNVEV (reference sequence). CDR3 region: CASSLFIPTGQSRIGGSPLHF. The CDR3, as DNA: TGTGCCAGCAGTTTATTCATACCTACGGGACAGTCCCGAATAGGGGGTTCACCCCTCCACTTT.

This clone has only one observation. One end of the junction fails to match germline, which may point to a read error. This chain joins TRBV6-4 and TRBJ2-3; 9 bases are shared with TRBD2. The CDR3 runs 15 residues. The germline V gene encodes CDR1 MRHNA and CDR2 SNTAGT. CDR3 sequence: CASSDRAGGTNTQYF. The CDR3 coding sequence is TGTGCCAGCAGTGACCGAGCGGGGGGCACAAATACGCAGTATTTT.

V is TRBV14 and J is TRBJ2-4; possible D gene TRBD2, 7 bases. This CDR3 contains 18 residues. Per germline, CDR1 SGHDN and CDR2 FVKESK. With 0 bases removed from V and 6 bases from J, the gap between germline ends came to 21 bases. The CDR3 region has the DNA TGTGCCAGCAGCCAAGATTCGTCGGGGGGCTTCTCCCTAAACATTCAGTACTTC. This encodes CASSQDSSGGFSLNIQYF.

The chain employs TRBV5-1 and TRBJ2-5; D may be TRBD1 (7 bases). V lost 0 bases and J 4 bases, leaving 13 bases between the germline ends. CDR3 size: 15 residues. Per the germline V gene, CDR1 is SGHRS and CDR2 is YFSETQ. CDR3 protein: CASSLGQGGGETQYF. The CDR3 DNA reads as TGCGCCAGCAGCTTGGGACAGGGAGGTGGAGAGACCCAGTACTTC.

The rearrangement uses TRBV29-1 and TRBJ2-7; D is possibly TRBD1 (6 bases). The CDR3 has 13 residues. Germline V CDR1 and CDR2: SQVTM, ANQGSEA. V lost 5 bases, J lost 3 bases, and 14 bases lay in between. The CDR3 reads CSVMQGFGYEQYF. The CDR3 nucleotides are TGCAGCGTTATGCAGGGGTTCGGCTACGAGCAGTACTTC.

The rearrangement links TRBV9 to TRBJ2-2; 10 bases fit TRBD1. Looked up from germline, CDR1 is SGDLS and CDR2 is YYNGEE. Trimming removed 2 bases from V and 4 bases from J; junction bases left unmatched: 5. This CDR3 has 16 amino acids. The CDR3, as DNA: TGTGCCAGCAGCGTTAGACAGGGGGCGGTCACCGGGGAGCTGTTTTTT. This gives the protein CASSVRQGAVTGELFF.

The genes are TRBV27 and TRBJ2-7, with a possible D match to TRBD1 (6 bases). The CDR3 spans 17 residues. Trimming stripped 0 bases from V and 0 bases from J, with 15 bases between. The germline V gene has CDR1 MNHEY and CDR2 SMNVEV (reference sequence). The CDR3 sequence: CASSLSSARGTSYEQYF. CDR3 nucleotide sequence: TGTGCCAGCAGTTTATCTTCGGCCAGGGGCACCTCCTACGAGCAGTACTTC.

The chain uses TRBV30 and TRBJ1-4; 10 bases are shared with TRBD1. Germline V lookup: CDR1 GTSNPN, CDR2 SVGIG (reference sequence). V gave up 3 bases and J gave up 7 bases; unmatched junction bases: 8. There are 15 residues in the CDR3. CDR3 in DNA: TGTGCCTGGAGCGGATCCCGGGACAGGGGTGAAAAACTGTTTTTT. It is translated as CAWSGSRDRGEKLFF.

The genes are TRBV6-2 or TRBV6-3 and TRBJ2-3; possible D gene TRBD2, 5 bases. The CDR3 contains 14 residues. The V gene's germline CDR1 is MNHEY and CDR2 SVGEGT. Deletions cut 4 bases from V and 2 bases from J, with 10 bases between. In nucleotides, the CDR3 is TGTGCCAGCAGTTTTCGCGGGTTCACAGATACGCAGTATTTT. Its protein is CASSFRGFTDTQYF.

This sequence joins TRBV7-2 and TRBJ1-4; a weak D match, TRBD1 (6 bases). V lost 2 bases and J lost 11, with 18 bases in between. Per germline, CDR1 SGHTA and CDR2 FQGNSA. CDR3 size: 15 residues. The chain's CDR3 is CASSLTVRGRGKLFF. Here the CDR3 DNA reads TGTGCCAGCAGCTTAACGGTCCGGGGTAGGGGGAAACTGTTTTTT.

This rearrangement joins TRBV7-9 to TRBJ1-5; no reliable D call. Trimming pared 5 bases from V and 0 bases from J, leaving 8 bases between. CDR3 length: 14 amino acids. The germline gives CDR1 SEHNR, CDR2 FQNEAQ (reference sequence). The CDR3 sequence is CASSGGNSNQPQHF. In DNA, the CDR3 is TGTGCCAGCAGCGGTGGCAATAGCAATCAGCCCCAGCATTTT.

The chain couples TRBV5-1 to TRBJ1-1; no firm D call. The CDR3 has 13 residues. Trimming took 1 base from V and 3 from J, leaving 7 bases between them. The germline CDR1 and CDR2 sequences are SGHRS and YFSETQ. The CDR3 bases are TGCGCCAGCAGCTTGAGGGAGGACACTGAAGCTTTCTTT. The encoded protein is CASSLREDTEAFF.

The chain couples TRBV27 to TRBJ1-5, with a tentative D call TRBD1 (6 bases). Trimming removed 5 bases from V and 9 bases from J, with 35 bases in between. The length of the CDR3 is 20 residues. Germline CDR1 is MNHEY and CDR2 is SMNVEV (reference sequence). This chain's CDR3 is CASSDQNPGQLFMGGGPQHF. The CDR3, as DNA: TGTGCCAGCAGTGACCAAAACCCCGGACAGCTCTTCATGGGTGGTGGGCCCCAGCATTTT.

The CDR3 region is CASSLGTKEAFF. The CDR3 coding sequence is TGTGCCAGCAGTTTGGGGACAAAAGAAGCTTTCTTT. The chain is built from TRBV12-3 or TRBV12-4 and TRBJ1-1, with D possibly matching TRBD1 (6 bases). The CDR3 is 12 amino acids. The ends were cut back, 3 bases at V and 8 bases at J, with 10 bases in the middle.

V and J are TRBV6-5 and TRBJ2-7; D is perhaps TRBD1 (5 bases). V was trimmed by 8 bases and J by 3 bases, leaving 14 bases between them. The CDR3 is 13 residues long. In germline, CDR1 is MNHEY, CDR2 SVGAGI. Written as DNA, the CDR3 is TGTGCCAGCGACAGTGAGAACGACTACGAGCAGTACTTC. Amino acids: CASDSENDYEQYF.

The CDR3 loop is CAGRQGRDTEAFF. CDR3 DNA: TGTGCCGGACGGCAGGGGCGGGACACTGAAGCTTTCTTT. V is TRBV18 and J is TRBJ1-1, with a possible D match to TRBD1 (6 bases). Germline CDR1 is KGHSH and CDR2 is LQKENI. This CDR3 spans 13 amino acids. The germline V and J ends were trimmed by 11 bases and 3 bases, with 16 bases remaining between them.

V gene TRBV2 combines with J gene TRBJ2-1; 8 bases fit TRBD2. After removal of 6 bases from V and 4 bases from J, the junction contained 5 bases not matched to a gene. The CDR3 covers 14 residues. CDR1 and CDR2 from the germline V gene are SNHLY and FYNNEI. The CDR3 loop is CASRERGRYNEQFF. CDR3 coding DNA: TGTGCCAGCAGAGAGCGGGGGAGATACAATGAGCAGTTCTTC.

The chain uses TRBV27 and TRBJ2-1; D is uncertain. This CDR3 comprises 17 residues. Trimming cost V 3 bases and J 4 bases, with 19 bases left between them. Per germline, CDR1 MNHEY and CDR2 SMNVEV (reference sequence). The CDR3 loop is CASSFRSVVGQYNEQFF. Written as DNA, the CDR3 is TGTGCCAGCAGTTTTCGGAGCGTAGTCGGCCAATACAATGAGCAGTTCTTC.

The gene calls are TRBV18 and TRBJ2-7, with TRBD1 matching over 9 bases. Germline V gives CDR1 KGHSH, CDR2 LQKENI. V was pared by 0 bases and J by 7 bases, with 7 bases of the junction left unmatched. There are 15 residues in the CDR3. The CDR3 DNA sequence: TGTGCCAGCTCACCACCGGGGACAGGGATAGGGGAGCAGTACTTC. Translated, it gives CASSPPGTGIGEQYF. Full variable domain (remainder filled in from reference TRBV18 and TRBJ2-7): NAGVMQNPRHLVRRRGQEARLRCSPMKGHSHVYWYRQLPEEGLKFMVYLQKENIIDESGMPKERFSAEFPKEGPSILRIQQVVRGDSAAYFCASSPPGTGIGEQYFGPGTRLTVT.

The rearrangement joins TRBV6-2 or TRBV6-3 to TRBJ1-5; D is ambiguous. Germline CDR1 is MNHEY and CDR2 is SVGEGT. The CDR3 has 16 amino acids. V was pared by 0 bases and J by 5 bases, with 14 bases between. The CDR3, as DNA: TGTGCCAGCAGTTACTCCCCTAGGAGTACTTATCAGCCCCAGCATTTT. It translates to CASSYSPRSTYQPQHF.

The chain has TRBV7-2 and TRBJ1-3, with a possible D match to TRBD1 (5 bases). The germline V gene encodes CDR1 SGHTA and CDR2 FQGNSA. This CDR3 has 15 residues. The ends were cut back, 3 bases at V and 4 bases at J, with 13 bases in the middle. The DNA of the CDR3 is TGTGCCAGCAGCTTTCAGACGGCAGGGGGAAACACCATATATTTT. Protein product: CASSFQTAGGNTIYF.